A single sample is the source of the 7 T cell receptor beta chains below, sequenced in a study of glioma-infiltrating T cells after dendritic cell vaccination. Sequencing was performed with immunoSEQ multiplex PCR; in TCRdb, only in-frame clones are kept and a portion is missing. Of tens of thousands of clones listed, about 79% are singletons. Time point defined: after dendritic cell vaccination, including at tumor progression/relapse. The material was blood, obtained after dendritic cell vaccination. The receptors come from a human donor with glioblastoma.

V and J are TRBV7-2 and TRBJ1-3, with D possibly being TRBD1 (6 bases). The V gene's germline CDR1 is SGHTA and CDR2 FQGNSA. The V and J ends lost 6 bases and 4 bases respectively, with 13 bases between them. This CDR3 is 14 amino acids long. CDR3 DNA: TGTGCCAGCAGGACCCGACAGGACGGAAACACCATATATTTT. This sequence encodes CASRTRQDGNTIYF.

The chain carries TRBV7-9 and TRBJ1-1; possible D gene TRBD1, 6 bases. Germline CDR1 SEHNR, CDR2 FQNEAQ (reference sequence). Trimming took off 6 bases at V and 5 bases at J, with 22 bases between the two ends. CDR3 length equals 16 residues. The CDR3 DNA reads as TGTGCCAGCAGAGACAGGTCCCTCGGGGCCAAAACTGAAGCTTTCTTT. Amino acid sequence: CASRDRSLGAKTEAFF.

V gene TRBV9 combines with J gene TRBJ2-2; the D gene is possibly TRBD1 (6 bases). V was shortened by 0 bases and J by 7 bases, with 13 bases between the two germline ends. Germline loops: CDR1 SGDLS, CDR2 YYNGEE. The CDR3 loop spans 15 amino acids. Written as DNA, the CDR3 is TGTGCCAGCAGCGTAGTGGCAGGGGATGGCGGGGAGCTGTTTTTT. Its protein product is CASSVVAGDGGELFF.

V usage is TRBV19 and J usage is TRBJ2-7, with 10 bases lining up with TRBD1. CDR1 is LNHDA, CDR2 SQIVND, per germline (reference sequence). Trimming cost V 4 bases and J 2 bases; bases outside gene matches: 2. The CDR3 length is 14 residues. The CDR3 DNA follows: TGTGCCAGTAGTAGGACAGGGGGGACCTACGAGCAGTACTTC. Translation: CASSRTGGTYEQYF.

The table lists this clone with a few counts. The chain carries TRBV5-4 and TRBJ2-1, with TRBD1 matching 8 bases. From germline, CDR1 is SGHNT and CDR2 YYREEE (reference sequence). V lost 4 bases and J lost 4; bases outside the gene matches: 10. This CDR3 region has 16 residues. CDR3 coding DNA: TGTGCCAGCAGCCCCTCGACAGGGGCGGAGTACAATGAGCAGTTCTTC. It is translated as CASSPSTGAEYNEQFF.

V is TRBV27 and J is TRBJ1-4, with unresolved D. The V gene lost 4 bases and the J gene lost 3 bases, with 3 bases spanning the gap. The germline V gene has CDR1 MNHEY and CDR2 SMNVEV (reference sequence). The CDR3 is 12 amino acids. CDR3: CASSSANEKLFF. CDR3 coding DNA: TGTGCCAGCAGTTCCGCTAATGAAAAACTGTTTTTT. Full variable domain (missing parts from reference TRBV27 and TRBJ1-4): EAQVTQNPRYLITVTGKKLTVTCSQNMNHEYMSWYRQDPGLGLRQIYYSMNVEVTDKGDVPEGYKVSRKEKRNFPLILESPSPNQTSLYFCASSSANEKLFFGSGTQLSVL.

The chain carries TRBV6-5 and TRBJ2-7; tentatively, D is TRBD2 (5 bases). This CDR3 contains 14 residues. V gave up 3 bases and J gave up 6 bases, with 15 bases separating them. Germline assignment: CDR1 MNHEY and CDR2 SVGAGI. This CDR3 is CASSYDVGKGEQYF. The CDR3 DNA reads as TGTGCCAGCAGTTATGATGTCGGGAAAGGCGAGCAGTACTTC.